This T cell receptor (beta chain) is from a study of T cells in localized non-small cell lung cancer. This CDR3 is 15 amino acids long. Germline V gives CDR1 LNHDA, CDR2 SQIVND (reference sequence). The V gene lost 3 bases and the J gene lost 7 bases, with 15 bases spanning the gap. TCRdb's table, derived via immunoSEQ multiplex PCR, lists solely in-frame clones and lacks some. The table lists roughly 11,000 clones, under 90% of them singletons. The rearrangement uses TRBV19 and TRBJ1-4, with D hard to call. The material was peripheral blood, obtained before any cancer treatment. The receptor's source is a male donor at least 60 years old with stage I lung adenocarcinoma. The CDR3 DNA reads as TGTGCCAGTAGTATTTTGGGAGTGCTAGGTGAAAAACTGTTTTTT. Translation gives CASSILGVLGEKLFF. Together with reference TRBV19 and TRBJ1-4, the CDR3 gives the full variable domain: DGGITQSPKYLFRKEGQNVTLSCEQNLNHDAMYWYRQDPGQGLRLIYYSQIVNDFQKGDIAEGYSVSREKKESFPLTVTSAQKNPTAFYLCASSILGVLGEKLFFGSGTQLSVL.